The clone carrying this T cell receptor beta chain was found once. This entry is derived from a study of blood T cell repertoires in COVID-19. Study-wide background: Sites across the United States, Italy and Spain contributed samples from acute and convalescent COVID-19. PBMCs, B-cell-depleted T cells, or T cells provided the cDNA or gDNA that made up the material.

This CDR3 spans 17 amino acids. The V gene's germline CDR1 is SGHVS and CDR2 FNYEAQ. Trimming removed 5 bases from V and 2 bases from J, with 21 bases in between. Per the original methods: Estimated nucleated cell counts came from reference gene primer amplification. Sequencing was performed with immunoSEQ multiplex PCR; in TCRdb, only in-frame clones are kept and a portion is missing. That table supplies the V and J calls and clone size; D and trimming were determined from the DNA. The table lists about 320,000 clones, 65% to 90% of them singletons. The chain carries TRBV7-6 and TRBJ1-2; D might be TRBD1 (5 bases). The clonotype comes from a human donor in a cohort sampled during active COVID-19. The sample was peripheral blood. In nucleotides, the CDR3 is TGTGCCAGCAGCCTCATATCCGGGGGATACTTCAACTATGGCTACACCTTC. Protein product: CASSLISGGYFNYGYTF. The full variable domain, in which reference TRBV7-6 and TRBJ1-2 provide the parts outside the CDR3, is GAGVSQSPRYKVTKRGQDVALRCDPISGHVSLYWYRQALGQGPEFLTYFNYEAQQDKSGLPNDRFSAERPEGSISTLTIQRTEQRDSAMYRCASSLISGGYFNYGYTFGSGTRLTVV.